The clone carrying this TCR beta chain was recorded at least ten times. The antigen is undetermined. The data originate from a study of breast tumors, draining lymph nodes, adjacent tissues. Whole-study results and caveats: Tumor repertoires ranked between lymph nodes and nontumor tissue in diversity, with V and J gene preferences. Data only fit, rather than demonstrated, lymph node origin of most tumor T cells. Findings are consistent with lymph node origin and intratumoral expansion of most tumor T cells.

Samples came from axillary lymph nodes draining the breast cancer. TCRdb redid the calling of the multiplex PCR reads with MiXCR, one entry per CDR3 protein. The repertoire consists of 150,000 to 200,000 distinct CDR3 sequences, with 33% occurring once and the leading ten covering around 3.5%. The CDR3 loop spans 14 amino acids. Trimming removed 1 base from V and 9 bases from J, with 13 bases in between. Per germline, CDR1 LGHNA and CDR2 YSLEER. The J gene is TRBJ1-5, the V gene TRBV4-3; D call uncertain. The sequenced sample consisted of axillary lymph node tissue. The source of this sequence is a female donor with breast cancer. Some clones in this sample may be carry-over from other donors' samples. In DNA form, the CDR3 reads TGCGCCAGCAGCCAAGGGGCGGGCGTCCGGCCCCAGCATTTT. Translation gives CASSQGAGVRPQHF.